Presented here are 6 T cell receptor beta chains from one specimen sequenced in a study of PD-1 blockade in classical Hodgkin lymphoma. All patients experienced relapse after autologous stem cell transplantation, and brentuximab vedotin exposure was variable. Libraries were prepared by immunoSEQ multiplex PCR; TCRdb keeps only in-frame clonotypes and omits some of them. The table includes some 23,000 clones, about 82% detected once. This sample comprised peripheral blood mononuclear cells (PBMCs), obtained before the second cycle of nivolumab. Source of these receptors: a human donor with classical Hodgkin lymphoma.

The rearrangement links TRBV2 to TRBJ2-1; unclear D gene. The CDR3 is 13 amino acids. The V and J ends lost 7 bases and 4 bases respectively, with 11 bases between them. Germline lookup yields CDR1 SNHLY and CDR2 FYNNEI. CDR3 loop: CASNRQDYNEQFF. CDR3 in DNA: TGTGCCAGCAACCGGCAGGATTACAATGAGCAGTTCTTC.

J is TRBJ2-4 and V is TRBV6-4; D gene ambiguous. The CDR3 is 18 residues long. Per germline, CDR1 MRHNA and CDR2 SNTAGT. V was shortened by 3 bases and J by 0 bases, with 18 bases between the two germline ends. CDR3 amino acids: CASSEISKTVLAKNIQYF. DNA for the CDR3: TGTGCCAGCAGTGAAATTAGCAAGACGGTGCTAGCCAAAAACATTCAGTACTTC.

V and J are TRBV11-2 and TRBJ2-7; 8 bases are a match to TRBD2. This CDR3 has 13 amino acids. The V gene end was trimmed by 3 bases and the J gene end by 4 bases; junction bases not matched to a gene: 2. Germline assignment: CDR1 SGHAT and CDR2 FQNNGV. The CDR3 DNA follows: TGTGCCAGCAGCTTGGGCGGGGGGTACGAGCAGTACTTC. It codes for CASSLGGGYEQYF.

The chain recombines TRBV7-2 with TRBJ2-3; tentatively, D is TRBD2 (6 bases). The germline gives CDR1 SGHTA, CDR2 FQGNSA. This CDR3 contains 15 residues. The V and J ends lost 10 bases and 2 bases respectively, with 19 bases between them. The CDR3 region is CATTRIAVYTDTQYF. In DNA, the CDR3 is TGTGCCACCACCCGGATAGCGGTCTACACAGATACGCAGTATTTT.

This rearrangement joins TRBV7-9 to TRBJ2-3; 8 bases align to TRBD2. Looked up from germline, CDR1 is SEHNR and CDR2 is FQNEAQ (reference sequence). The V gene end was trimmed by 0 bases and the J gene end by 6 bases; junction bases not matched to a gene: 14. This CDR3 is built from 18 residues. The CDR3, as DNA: TGTGCCAGCAGCTTAGCAGTCTTTAAGAGCGCTAGCGGGGATACGCAGTATTTT. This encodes CASSLAVFKSASGDTQYF.

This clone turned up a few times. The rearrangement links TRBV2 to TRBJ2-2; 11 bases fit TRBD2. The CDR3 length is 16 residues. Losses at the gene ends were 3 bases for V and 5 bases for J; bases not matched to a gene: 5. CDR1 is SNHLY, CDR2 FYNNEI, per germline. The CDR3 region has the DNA TGTGCCAGCAGTGAGGAGGGACTAGCGGATACCGGGGAGCTGTTTTTT. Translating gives CASSEEGLADTGELFF.